This T cell receptor (beta chain) was observed in a study of cytomegalovirus exposure and HLA in healthy donors. Study results and caveats: The study labeled fewer than 200 TCR beta chains cytomegalovirus-associated.

The CDR3 sequence is 14 residues long. The trim removed 6 bases at V and 4 bases at J, leaving 6 bases unmatched. From germline, CDR1 is MDHEN and CDR2 SYDVKM. In the PCR, 60 Vbeta and 13 Jbeta primers were used. Clones were read by immunoSEQ multiplex PCR, and TCRdb kept only the in-frame ones, dropping some. The table records 140,000 or so clones, 76% of them present only once. Of note for this clone: Its antigen is unknown.

This receptor was taken from a man aged 35 to 55 in good health and CMV-seronegative. Sequenced: PBMCs. The J gene is TRBJ2-5, the V gene TRBV28; 9 bases agree with TRBD1. The CDR3 loop reads CASSLGQGGETQYF. The CDR3 coding sequence is TGTGCCAGCAGCCTGGGACAGGGAGGAGAGACCCAGTACTTC.